This T cell receptor beta chain was observed in a study of blood T cell repertoires in COVID-19. About the study: The origin of the acute and convalescent COVID-19 samples was the United States, Italy and Spain. The analysed material was cDNA or gDNA that came from T cells, B-cell-depleted T cells, or PBMCs.

This CDR3 has 14 amino acids. Study processing details: Amplifying reference gene primers gave estimates of nucleated cell counts. Repertoires were generated with immunoSEQ multiplex PCR, while TCRdb's copy carries only in-frame clones and drops some. That table supplies the V and J calls and clone size; D and trimming were determined from the DNA. Among around 400,000 clones, more than 80% were seen once, and the ten largest hold roughly 1.2%. This sequence originates from a man aged 40-50 years with acute or convalescent COVID-19. V gene TRBV21-1 combines with J gene TRBJ1-5. TRBV21-1 is marked as a pseudogene. Specimen: peripheral blood. The CDR3 region has the DNA TGTGCCAGCAGCAAAGTGTTCGTCAATCAGCCCCAGCATTTT. Protein product: CASSKVFVNQPQHF.